The present TCR beta chain was sequenced within a study of blood T cell repertoires in COVID-19. Study as a whole: The United States, Italy and Spain were the sources of the acute and convalescent COVID-19 samples. T cells, B-cell-depleted T cells, or PBMCs supplied cDNA or gDNA.

The CDR3 contains 13 residues. V was shortened by 8 bases and J by 5 bases, with 13 bases between the two germline ends. Per germline, CDR1 SEHNR and CDR2 FQNEAQ (reference sequence). Study processing details: Reference gene primer amplification gave estimated nucleated cell counts. Sequencing used immunoSEQ multiplex PCR; TCRdb keeps in-frame clones, though not all of them. D and trimming come from the DNA, and the V and J calls and clone size come from that table. The data contain 90,000 to 100,000 clones, more than 75% of them singletons. This clonotype was obtained from a human donor in a cohort sampled during active COVID-19. The V and J genes are TRBV7-9 and TRBJ2-1; TRBD2 might be the D (5 bases). Sequenced material: peripheral blood. The CDR3 nucleotides read TGTGCCAGCGTTCCCCTAGCCAACAATGAGCAGTTCTTC. Protein: CASVPLANNEQFF.